Each of the 10 T cell receptor beta chains below was sequenced from the same sample in a study of tumor-infiltrating lymphocytes in localized non-small cell lung cancer. Sequenced by immunoSEQ multiplex PCR; TCRdb stores in-frame clones only, minus some. The sample shows approximately 4,900 clones, around 66% of them seen only once. Material for sequencing was lung tumor tissue. The source of these receptors is a human donor with non-small cell lung cancer.

The table lists this clone with a few counts. The CDR3 nucleotides read TGTGCCAGCAGCCAGCCGGGACAGGGCCCAGCTGGCTACACCTTC. Protein: CASSQPGQGPAGYTF. The V and J genes are TRBV7-8 and TRBJ1-2; 9 bases fit TRBD1. This CDR3 is 15 amino acids long. CDR1 and CDR2 from the germline V gene are SGHVS and FQNEAQ. V dropped 5 bases and J dropped 7; count of bases not matched to a gene: 11.

CDR3 nucleotides: TGCAGTGCTCGTCCTGAGGGGGGCTACACCTTC. Encoded protein: CSARPEGGYTF. The rearrangement uses TRBV20-1 and TRBJ1-2; possibly TRBD1 for D (5 bases). The CDR3 covers 11 residues. Germline CDR1 is DFQATT and CDR2 is SNEGSKA (reference sequence). Trimming removed 5 bases at V and 8 bases at J, with 12 bases between.

J is TRBJ1-2 and V is TRBV18; D might be TRBD1 (5 bases). Trimming shortened V by 8 bases and J by 3 bases, and 25 bases separated the two germline ends. The CDR3 length is 17 residues. Germline lookup yields CDR1 KGHSH and CDR2 LQKENI. The CDR3 loop is CASPIQNTGGSDYGYTF. The CDR3 region has the DNA TGTGCCAGCCCGATACAAAACACTGGGGGTTCAGACTATGGCTACACCTTC. Full variable domain (remainder filled in from reference TRBV18 and TRBJ1-2): NAGVMQNPRHLVRRRGQEARLRCSPMKGHSHVYWYRQLPEEGLKFMVYLQKENIIDESGMPKERFSAEFPKEGPSILRIQQVVRGDSAAYFCASPIQNTGGSDYGYTFGSGTRLTVV.

This rearrangement joins TRBV10-3 to TRBJ1-4, with D possibly TRBD1 on 5 matching bases. CDR1 is ENHRY, CDR2 SYGVKD, per germline. The CDR3 runs to 13 residues. V was pared by 7 bases and J by 3 bases, with 9 bases between. The CDR3 DNA follows: TGTGCCATCAATGGACATCCTAATGAAAAACTGTTTTTT. Encoded protein: CAINGHPNEKLFF.

The gene calls are TRBV11-3 and TRBJ2-5; 11 nucleotides match TRBD1. CDR3 size: 15 residues. Germline CDR1 SGHNT, CDR2 YENEEA. V lost 5 bases, J lost 4 bases, and 6 bases stayed unmatched. CDR3 sequence: CASSAPGTGGETQYF. The CDR3 DNA follows: TGTGCCAGCAGCGCTCCCGGGACAGGGGGAGAGACCCAGTACTTC.

This chain joins TRBV19 and TRBJ2-1; D may match TRBD1 or TRBD2 (7 bases each). Trimming removed 3 bases at V and 3 bases at J, with 15 bases between. CDR1 LNHDA and CDR2 SQIVND come from the germline V gene (reference sequence). The CDR3 is 16 residues long. The CDR3 DNA reads TGTGCCAGTAGTATTTCAGGGGGGGCCCTCTACAATGAGCAGTTCTTC. Protein product: CASSISGGALYNEQFF.

The rearrangement uses TRBV19 and TRBJ2-1; TRBD1 is a possible D gene (7 bases). The V end lost 9 bases, the J end lost 4 bases, and 22 bases lay between the germline ends. In germline, CDR1 is LNHDA, CDR2 SQIVND (reference sequence). The CDR3 consists of 16 residues. The CDR3 here is CASLSLGGGSYNEQFF. The CDR3 DNA sequence: TGTGCCAGCCTAAGCCTAGGAGGGGGCTCATACAATGAGCAGTTCTTC.

The chain combines TRBV7-9 with TRBJ1-1, with D uncertain. The CDR3 contains 12 residues. Germline V CDR1 and CDR2: SEHNR, FQNEAQ (reference sequence). Trimming took 2 bases from V and 5 from J, leaving 6 bases between them. The CDR3 coding sequence is TGTGCCAGCAGCTTACCGTATACTGAAGCTTTCTTT. Its protein is CASSLPYTEAFF.

The CDR3 DNA is TGTGCCAGCAGCCCAGGCCTGGGGCTTAACTATGGCTACACCTTC. This codes for CASSPGLGLNYGYTF. The J gene is TRBJ1-2, the V gene TRBV7-2, with D perhaps matching TRBD1 (5 bases). The ends were cut back, 5 bases at V and 1 base at J, with 14 bases in the middle. The CDR3 extends over 15 amino acids. Germline-derived CDR1 and CDR2 are SGHTA and FQGNSA. Full variable domain (rest looked up from reference TRBV7-2 and TRBJ1-2): GAGVSQSPSNKVTEKGKDVELRCDPISGHTALYWYRQSLGQGLEFLIYFQGNSAPDKSGLPSDRFSAERTGGSVSTLTIQRTQQEDSAVYLCASSPGLGLNYGYTFGSGTRLTVV.

CDR3 in DNA: TGTGCCATCAGTGAGTCATTAGCGGGAGGCTATCGTGAGCAGTTCTTC. Protein: CAISESLAGGYREQFF. The chain recombines TRBV10-3 with TRBJ2-1; TRBD2 aligns across 10 bases. CDR1 is ENHRY and CDR2 is SYGVKD in the germline V gene. The CDR3 covers 16 residues. V shed 0 bases and J 9 bases; nucleotides not matched to a gene: 8.